One and the same sample provided the 19 T cell receptor beta chains below, sequenced in a study of blood T cell repertoires in COVID-19. Assay: immunoSEQ multiplex PCR; the TCRdb copy retains only in-frame clones and omits some. The sample lists 200,000 or so clones, about 80% occurring once. The sequencing input was peripheral blood. The receptors were gathered from a human donor with acute or convalescent COVID-19. The donor label of this sample is uncertain.

The gene calls are TRBV4-1 and TRBJ2-7; 8 nucleotides match TRBD2. The length of the CDR3 is 17 residues. CDR1 is MGHRA, CDR2 YSYEKL, per germline. With V trimmed by 5 bases and J by 0 bases, 12 bases remained unmatched. DNA of the CDR3: TGCGCCAGCAGCTTTCAGGAACTAGCGGAGAGCTCCTACGAGCAGTACTTC. It codes for CASSFQELAESSYEQYF.

V is TRBV11-2 and J is TRBJ2-1, with 8 bases lining up with TRBD2. The CDR3 spans 16 residues. The trim removed 1 base at V and 0 bases at J, leaving 2 bases unmatched. Germline lookup yields CDR1 SGHAT and CDR2 FQNNGV. CDR3 nucleotides: TGTGCCAGCAGCTTAGGCGGGAGGAGCTCCTACAATGAGCAGTTCTTC. It is translated as CASSLGGRSSYNEQFF. Variable domain in full (rest from reference TRBV11-2 and TRBJ2-1): EAGVAQSPRYKIIEKRQSVAFWCNPISGHATLYWYQQILGQGPKLLIQFQNNGVVDDSQLPKDRFSAERLKGVDSTLKIQPAKLEDSAVYLCASSLGGRSSYNEQFFGPGTRLTVL.

A word on this clone: The sample has other DNA sequences that encode this CDR3 too. The V call is TRBV19, the J call TRBJ2-5; D unclear. V was trimmed by 2 bases and J by 2 bases, leaving 9 bases between them. The germline V gene has CDR1 LNHDA and CDR2 SQIVND (reference sequence). This CDR3 is built from 14 residues. CDR3 sequence reads: CASSILDRQETQYF. CDR3 bases: TGTGCCAGTAGTATACTCGATAGACAAGAGACCCAGTACTTC.

This chain links TRBV10-2 with TRBJ2-2; possible D gene TRBD1, 6 bases. Looked up from germline, CDR1 is WSHSY and CDR2 is SAAADI. The V gene lost 5 bases and the J gene lost 5 bases, with 6 bases spanning the gap. The CDR3 is 12 residues long. This chain's CDR3 is CASSTGTGELFF. The CDR3 nucleotides read TGCGCCAGCAGTACAGGGACCGGGGAGCTGTTTTTT.

This chain uses TRBV5-3 with TRBJ2-2; a possible D gene is TRBD2 (6 bases). TRBV5-3 is treated as an ORF (open reading frame) with a function not yet certain. There are 12 residues in the CDR3. The V gene lost 5 bases and the J gene lost 6 bases, with 8 bases spanning the gap. The CDR3 region is CARRTSAGELFF. CDR3 DNA sequence: TGTGCCAGAAGGACTAGTGCCGGGGAGCTGTTTTTT.

This clone was seen once. Other DNA sequences in this specimen translate into the identical CDR3. The chain links TRBV28 to TRBJ1-2; 8 positions match TRBD1. Trimming took 4 bases from V and 8 from J; bases not matched to a gene: 6. This CDR3 contains 13 residues. Germline lookup yields CDR1 MDHEN and CDR2 SYDVKM. The CDR3 region is CASSYGQGKGYTF. The CDR3 coding sequence is TGTGCCAGCAGTTACGGACAGGGTAAAGGCTACACCTTC.

The rearrangement links TRBV5-1 to TRBJ2-5; D gene unclear. Trimming took off 0 bases at V and 2 bases at J, with 11 bases between the two ends. The CDR3 totals 15 residues. Germline V gene data show CDR1 as SGHRS and CDR2 as YFSETQ. DNA for the CDR3: TGCGCCAGCAGCTTGGGTCCCGCGAGGCAAGAGACCCAGTACTTC. Translated, it gives CASSLGPARQETQYF.

This rearrangement joins TRBV6-2 or TRBV6-3 to TRBJ2-5, with a weak D call TRBD1 (5 bases). This CDR3 comprises 16 residues. Deletions cut 0 bases from V and 1 base from J, with 12 bases between. Germline V gene data show CDR1 as MNHEY and CDR2 as SVGEGT. The DNA of the CDR3 is TGTGCCAGCAGTTACTCGGGGCGAGGTTTCCAAGAGACCCAGTACTTC. Protein product: CASSYSGRGFQETQYF.

This sequence joins TRBV27 and TRBJ1-6, with D hard to call. The CDR3 contains 15 residues. V was clipped by 5 bases and J by 13 bases, with 21 bases between them. From germline, CDR1 is MNHEY and CDR2 SMNVEV (reference sequence). The CDR3 DNA reads TGTGCCAGCAGTCGTGCGGGAACCACAGACGTTCCCCTCCACTTT. It translates to CASSRAGTTDVPLHF.

The chain carries TRBV7-2 and TRBJ2-1, with TRBD2 matching over 7 bases. Germline assignment: CDR1 SGHTA and CDR2 FQGNSA. Unmatched junction bases numbered 9, after V lost 1 base and J lost 9 bases. The CDR3 extends over 15 amino acids. CDR3 nucleotides: TGTGCCAGCAGCTTAGGGTCTAGCGGAAGGGGTGAGCAGTTCTTC. Its protein product is CASSLGSSGRGEQFF.

This sequence joins TRBV6-5 and TRBJ2-2; TRBD1 matches 8 bases. Germline V CDR1 and CDR2: MNHEY, SVGAGI. With V trimmed by 1 base and J by 4 bases, 5 bases remained unmatched. The CDR3 covers 16 residues. CDR3 amino acids: CASSYFWTGSTGELFF. The CDR3 region has the DNA TGTGCCAGCAGTTACTTCTGGACAGGGTCCACCGGGGAGCTGTTTTTT.

The rearrangement uses TRBV11-2 and TRBJ2-1, with D perhaps TRBD1 (6 bases). Germline-derived CDR1 and CDR2 are SGHAT and FQNNGV. The CDR3 is 15 residues long. Trimming took off 6 bases at V and 4 bases at J, with 16 bases between the two ends. The CDR3 loop reads CASSLAQGPYNEQFF. CDR3 DNA sequence: TGTGCCAGCAGTTTGGCCCAGGGGCCTTACAATGAGCAGTTCTTC.

The rearrangement joins TRBV15 to TRBJ1-1; no definite D call. Germline CDR1 LNHNV, CDR2 YYDKDF (reference sequence). This CDR3 contains 14 residues. Trimming pared 1 base from V and 4 bases from J, leaving 10 bases between. This chain's CDR3 is CATSRGGIATEAFF. The CDR3 DNA reads TGTGCCACCAGCAGAGGCGGGATCGCCACTGAAGCTTTCTTT.

V and J are TRBV25-1 and TRBJ1-2; D uncertain. The CDR3 is 13 residues long. With 5 bases removed from V and 2 bases from J, the gap between germline ends came to 9 bases. CDR1 MGHDK and CDR2 SYGVNS come from the germline V gene. CDR3 sequence: CASSFGRNYGYTF. CDR3 bases: TGTGCCAGCAGTTTCGGCAGGAACTATGGCTACACCTTC.

This clone was picked up one time. V and J are TRBV29-1 and TRBJ1-1; 7 nucleotides match TRBD1. Germline V gene lookup returns CDR1 SQVTM and CDR2 ANQGSEA. J gave up 0 bases and V 4 bases, and 5 bases lay outside the gene matches. The CDR3 is made up of 14 amino acids. This CDR3 is CSVGDRTLNTEAFF. The DNA for the CDR3 is TGCAGCGTTGGGGACAGAACGTTGAACACTGAAGCTTTCTTT.

The chain is built from TRBV11-1 and TRBJ2-1, with D perhaps TRBD1 (6 bases). The V end lost 3 bases, the J end lost 7 bases, and 7 bases lay between the germline ends. The CDR3 has 12 amino acids. Germline CDR1 is SGHAT and CDR2 is FQDESV (reference sequence). The CDR3 sequence: CASSLDRNEQFF. The DNA for the CDR3 is TGTGCCAGCAGCTTGGACAGAAATGAGCAGTTCTTC.

V usage is TRBV14 and J usage is TRBJ1-1, with D maybe TRBD1 (6 bases). This CDR3 comprises 16 residues. CDR1 SGHDN and CDR2 FVKESK come from the germline V gene. V was pared by 4 bases and J by 2 bases, with 17 bases between. The DNA for the CDR3 is TGTGCCAGCAGCCCCGCACTGGGACAAGTTAACACTGAAGCTTTCTTT. It encodes CASSPALGQVNTEAFF. The whole variable domain, filled in from reference TRBV14 and TRBJ1-1, reads EAGVTQFPSHSVIEKGQTVTLRCDPISGHDNLYWYRRVMGKEIKFLLHFVKESKQDESGMPNNRFLAERTGGTYSTLKVQPAELEDSGVYFCASSPALGQVNTEAFFGQGTRLTVV.

The rearrangement joins TRBV28 to TRBJ2-1; 7 bases align to TRBD1. V was clipped by 5 bases and J by 0 bases; unmatched bases: 4. The length of the CDR3 is 15 residues. Germline V gene data show CDR1 as MDHEN and CDR2 as SYDVKM. CDR3 coding DNA: TGTGCCAGCAGTACCGGACAGGTCTCCTACAATGAGCAGTTCTTC. Its translation: CASSTGQVSYNEQFF.

The CDR3 DNA reads TGTGCCTGGAGTTTAGCGGCCTACTACGAGCAGTACTTC. It specifies CAWSLAAYYEQYF. The chain recombines TRBV30 with TRBJ2-7; perhaps TRBD2 as D (6 bases). Trimming shortened V by 2 bases and J by 3 bases, and 11 bases separated the two germline ends. The CDR3 loop spans 13 amino acids. CDR1 and CDR2 from the germline V gene are GTSNPN and SVGIG (reference sequence). Based on the CDR3 plus reference TRBV30 and TRBJ2-7, the full variable domain is SQTIHQWPATLVQPVGSPLSLECTVEGTSNPNLYWYRQAAGRGLQLLFYSVGIGQISSEVPQNLSASRPQDRQFILSSKKLLLSDSGFYLCAWSLAAYYEQYFGPGTRLTVT.